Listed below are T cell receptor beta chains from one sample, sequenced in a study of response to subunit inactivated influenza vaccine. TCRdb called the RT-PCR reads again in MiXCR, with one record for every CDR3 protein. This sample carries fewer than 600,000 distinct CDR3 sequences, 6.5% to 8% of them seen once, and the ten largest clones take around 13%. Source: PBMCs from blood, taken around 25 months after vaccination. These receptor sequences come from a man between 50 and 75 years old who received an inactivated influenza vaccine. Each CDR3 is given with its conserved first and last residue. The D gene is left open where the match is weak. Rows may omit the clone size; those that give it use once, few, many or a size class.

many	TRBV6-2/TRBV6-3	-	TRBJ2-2	TGTGCCAGCAGTTTGTGCTCGGGGCTTAGACAGACACCCAATACCGGGGAGCTGTTTTTT	CASSLCSGLRQTPNTGELFF
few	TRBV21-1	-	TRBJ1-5	TGTGCCAGCAACCTTAGGGGTTATAGCAATCAGCCCCAGCATTTT	CASNLRGYSNQPQHF
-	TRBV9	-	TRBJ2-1	TGTGCCAGCAGCGTAGAGACTACCTTTGAGCAGTTCTTC	CASSVETTFEQFF
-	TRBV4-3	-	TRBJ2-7	TGCGCCAGCAGCCAAGTTCAAGGGACCAAGCAGTACTTC	CASSQVQGTKQYF
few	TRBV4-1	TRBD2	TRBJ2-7	TGCGCCAGCAGCCAAGATTTAGCGGGGACCTACGAGCAGTACTTC	CASSQDLAGTYEQYF
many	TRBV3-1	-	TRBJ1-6	TGTGCCAGCAGCCAAGTTCTCGGTCGGGCTGGCTCACCCCTCCACTTT	CASSQVLGRAGSPLHF
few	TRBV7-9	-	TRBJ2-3	TGTGCCAGCAGCTGGCCGGCCGGAGGTACAGATACGCAGTATTTT	CASSWPAGGTDTQYF
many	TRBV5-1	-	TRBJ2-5	TGCGCCAGCAGCCCTTGGCAGGGTTCAGAGACCCAGTACTTC	CASSPWQGSETQYF
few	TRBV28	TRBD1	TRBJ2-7	TGTGCCAGCAGTTTACTTCTTCGGACAGGGCAGGCCTACGAGCAGTACTTC	CASSLLLRTGQAYEQYF
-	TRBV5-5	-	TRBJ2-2	TGTGCCAGCAGCTTACGACACAGGGCGGACACCGGGGAGCTGTTTTTT	CASSLRHRADTGELFF
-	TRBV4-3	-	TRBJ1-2	TGCGCCAGCAGCCCCGGACCTCTGAGTGGCTACACCTTC	CASSPGPLSGYTF
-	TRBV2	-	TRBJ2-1	TGTGCCAGCATGCTGGGGGGCAATGAGCAGTTCTTC	CASMLGGNEQFF
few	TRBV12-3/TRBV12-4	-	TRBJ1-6	TGTGCCAGCAGCCGGGGTACGGGTTCACCCCTCCACTTT	CASSRGTGSPLHF
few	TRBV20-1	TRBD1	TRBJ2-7	TGCAGTGCTAGAGCCCACAGGGGAAACTCCTACGAGCAGTACTTC	CSARAHRGNSYEQYF
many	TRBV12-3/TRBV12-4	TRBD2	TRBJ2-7	TGTGCCAGCAGTTTGGGACTAGCTGGCAAGCAGTACTTC	CASSLGLAGKQYF
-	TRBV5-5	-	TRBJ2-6	TGTGCCAGCAGCTTAACAGACTCTGGGGCCAACGTCCTGACTTTC	CASSLTDSGANVLTF
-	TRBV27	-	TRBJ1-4	TGTGCCAGCAGTCAGGGACCGACAACTAATGAAAAACTGTTTTTT	CASSQGPTTNEKLFF
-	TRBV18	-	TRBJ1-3	TGTGCCAGCTCGGGCCCGCCTGGAAACACCATATATTTT	CASSGPPGNTIYF
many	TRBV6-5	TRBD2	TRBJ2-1	TGTGCCAGCAGTTGGTCAGATCCATTGGGACTATACAATGAGCAGTTCTTC	CASSWSDPLGLYNEQFF
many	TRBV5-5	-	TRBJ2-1	TGTGCCAGCAGCTTGGGAGCAGGCCGAGGCGTGTACAATGAGCAGTTCTTC	CASSLGAGRGVYNEQFF